One and the same sample provided the 29 T cell receptor beta chains below, sequenced in a study of shared clonotypes between healthy human individuals. Produced via immunoSEQ multiplex PCR; TCRdb's table is partial and in-frame only. The sample has 2 million to 2.5 million clones, about nine tenths seen once. The sample comprised naive CD4+ T cells from PBMCs. The subset here: CD45RA+ positively selected. The receptor set was obtained from a man aged 18-30 years in good health. Some clones in this sample may be carry-over from other donors' samples.

The chain combines TRBV19 with TRBJ2-2; possibly TRBD1 for D (7 bases). The CDR3 length is 14 residues. Trimming shortened V by 5 bases and J by 5 bases, and 12 bases separated the two germline ends. Looked up from germline, CDR1 is LNHDA and CDR2 is SQIVND (reference sequence). The CDR3 region has the DNA TGTGCCAGTAGTTCAGGGGGAGGAACCGGGGAGCTGTTTTTT. Translating it yields CASSSGGGTGELFF.

A word on this clone: Other DNA sequences within the sample encode an identical CDR3. The chain couples TRBV18 to TRBJ2-5, with 8 bases aligning to TRBD1. With V trimmed by 3 bases and J by 5 bases, 2 bases remained unmatched. The germline V gene encodes CDR1 KGHSH and CDR2 LQKENI. The CDR3 is 13 amino acids. CDR3 coding DNA: TGTGCCAGCTCACCTGACAGGGGTGAGACCCAGTACTTC. Its translation: CASSPDRGETQYF.

The J gene is TRBJ2-1, the V gene TRBV2; no clear D gene. Trimming removed 3 bases at V and 0 bases at J, with 9 bases between. The CDR3 runs to 15 residues. Germline V gene lookup returns CDR1 SNHLY and CDR2 FYNNEI. The CDR3 loop is CASSDWVSSYNEQFF. The DNA for the CDR3 is TGTGCCAGCAGTGATTGGGTTAGCTCCTACAATGAGCAGTTCTTC.

The V call is TRBV1, the J call TRBJ2-7; TRBD1 was called by the table and not checked on the DNA. TRBV1 is a recognized pseudogene. The CDR3 runs 14 residues. The CDR3 reads CTSSQASGQGEQYF. Here the CDR3 DNA reads TGCACCAGCAGCCAAGCTAGTGGCCAGGGAGAGCAGTACTTC.

V and J are TRBV28 and TRBJ1-1, with 7 positions matching TRBD1. Germline lookup yields CDR1 MDHEN and CDR2 SYDVKM. V was clipped by 6 bases and J by 3 bases; unmatched bases: 4. The CDR3 extends over 13 amino acids. The CDR3 reads CASRHGQDTEAFF. CDR3 sequence (DNA): TGTGCCAGCAGGCACGGACAGGACACTGAAGCTTTCTTT.

The CDR3 reads CASSEEWGRVHGYTF. DNA of the CDR3: TGTGCCAGCAGTGAAGAGTGGGGAAGGGTCCATGGCTACACCTTC. V gene TRBV6-1 combines with J gene TRBJ1-2; D not certain. CDR3 length: 15 amino acids. Between the trimmed V and J ends, which lost 1 base and 6 bases, there was a span of 15 bases. Germline CDR1 and CDR2: MNHNS and SASEGT.

The rearrangement uses TRBV18 and TRBJ2-7; D perhaps matches TRBD2 (5 bases). CDR3 size: 14 residues. Between the trimmed V and J ends, which lost 2 bases and 5 bases, there was a span of 13 bases. Germline V CDR1 and CDR2: KGHSH, LQKENI. DNA for the CDR3: TGTGCCAGCTCACCAGGAATGGGAGTGAACGAGCAGTACTTC. Translated, it gives CASSPGMGVNEQYF.

J is TRBJ2-1 and V is TRBV28, with a tentative D call TRBD2 (6 bases). V was clipped by 8 bases and J by 2 bases, with 13 bases between them. CDR3 length: 14 residues. Germline-derived CDR1 and CDR2 are MDHEN and SYDVKM. CDR3 nucleotide sequence: TGTGCCAGCCAAACACTAGCAGCCTACAATGAGCAGTTCTTC. Translating it yields CASQTLAAYNEQFF.

The V and J genes are TRBV6-5 and TRBJ2-7; 9 positions match TRBD1. The CDR3 contains 13 residues. The V and J ends lost 6 bases and 3 bases, in that order; junction bases with no gene match: 3. Germline CDR1 reads MNHEY; CDR2 reads SVGAGI. The CDR3 region has the DNA TGTGCCAGCAGCGCGACAGGGGGCTACGAGCAGTACTTC. As protein: CASSATGGYEQYF.

This clone was observed once. This chain connects TRBV11-3 to TRBJ2-5; 9 bases are shared with TRBD2. Germline V gene sequence: CDR1 SGHNT, CDR2 YENEEA. There are 15 residues in the CDR3. V was pared by 1 base and J by 5 bases, with 5 bases of the junction left unmatched. In nucleotides, the CDR3 is TGTGCCAGCAGCTTAGGAGCGGGAGGAGGTGAGACCCAGTACTTC. This gives the protein CASSLGAGGGETQYF.

About this clone: Different DNA sequences within this sample yield the same CDR3. This chain links TRBV7-9 with TRBJ1-5, with D tentatively TRBD1 (5 bases). The germline CDR1 and CDR2 sequences are SEHNR and FQNEAQ (reference sequence). The CDR3 is made up of 15 amino acids. With 5 bases removed from V and 1 base from J, the gap between germline ends came to 12 bases. As DNA, the CDR3 is TGTGCCAGCAGCCCGCCCGGGGACAGCAATCAGCCCCAGCATTTT. Residues: CASSPPGDSNQPQHF.

The chain has TRBV5-1 and TRBJ1-2, with TRBD1 matching over 8 bases. V lost 4 bases to trimming and J lost 0 bases; unmatched junction nucleotides: 8. Germline V gene sequence: CDR1 SGHRS, CDR2 YFSETQ. The CDR3 is 16 residues long. The CDR3 loop is CASSIQTGDTNYGYTF. CDR3 nucleotides: TGCGCCAGCAGCATACAGACAGGGGATACTAACTATGGCTACACCTTC. Full variable domain (rest looked up from reference TRBV5-1 and TRBJ1-2): KAGVTQTPRYLIKTRGQQVTLSCSPISGHRSVSWYQQTPGQGLQFLFEYFSETQRNKGNFPGRFSGRQFSNSRSEMNVSTLELGDSALYLCASSIQTGDTNYGYTFGSGTRLTVV.

For this clone: The identical CDR3 is also encoded by other nucleotide sequences in the sample. The chain joins TRBV19 to TRBJ2-3, with unresolved D. This CDR3 is 13 amino acids long. Germline CDR1 reads LNHDA; CDR2 reads SQIVND (reference sequence). Trimming removed 4 bases from V and 2 bases from J, with 7 bases in between. CDR3 loop: CASSTPSTDTQYF. CDR3 DNA sequence: TGTGCCAGTAGTACCCCTTCCACAGATACGCAGTATTTT. The variable domain in full, with the rest retrieved from reference TRBV19 and TRBJ2-3, is DGGITQSPKYLFRKEGQNVTLSCEQNLNHDAMYWYRQDPGQGLRLIYYSQIVNDFQKGDIAEGYSVSREKKESFPLTVTSAQKNPTAFYLCASSTPSTDTQYFGPGTRLTVL.

The rearrangement uses TRBV10-3 and TRBJ2-3, with 8 bases identical to TRBD1. V trimming: 4 bases; J trimming: 3 bases; junction bases outside the gene matches: 6. Germline values: CDR1 ENHRY, CDR2 SYGVKD. The CDR3 length is 15 residues. The CDR3: CAISGVYRGTDTQYF. In nucleotides, the CDR3 is TGTGCCATCAGTGGAGTTTACAGGGGGACAGATACGCAGTATTTT.

The J gene is TRBJ2-1, the V gene TRBV6-5, with 9 bases aligning to TRBD2. Germline V CDR1 and CDR2: MNHEY, SVGAGI. Trimming cost V 6 bases and J 9 bases; bases outside gene matches: 3. The CDR3 has 12 residues. As DNA, the CDR3 is TGTGCCAGCAGGCGGGAGGGCGGTGAGCAGTTCTTC. Translation gives CASRREGGEQFF.

V usage is TRBV18 and J usage is TRBJ2-2, with D unclear. Germline values: CDR1 KGHSH, CDR2 LQKENI. The CDR3 sequence is 15 residues long. V gave up 3 bases and J gave up 5 bases, with 13 bases separating them. CDR3 coding DNA: TGTGCCAGCTCACCGACGGGCCCAACAACCGGGGAGCTGTTTTTT. Translated, it gives CASSPTGPTTGELFF.

The genes are TRBV4-1 and TRBJ2-1, with D possibly matching TRBD2 (6 bases). V was clipped by 0 bases and J by 15 bases, with 12 bases between them. Germline loops: CDR1 MGHRA, CDR2 YSYEKL. The CDR3 length is 12 residues. The CDR3 bases are TGCGCCAGCAGCCAAGATAGCGGAAAACGGTTCTTC. Encoded protein: CASSQDSGKRFF.

This rearrangement joins TRBV15 to TRBJ1-4, with D uncertain. Germline V gives CDR1 LNHNV, CDR2 YYDKDF (reference sequence). This CDR3 has 16 residues. Trimming took off 0 bases at V and 0 bases at J, with 8 bases between the two ends. The CDR3: CATSRDQAATNEKLFF. CDR3 nucleotides: TGTGCCACCAGCAGAGATCAGGCTGCAACTAATGAAAAACTGTTTTTT.

This chain uses TRBV5-1 with TRBJ2-1, with D perhaps TRBD1 (6 bases). This CDR3 spans 14 amino acids. V was shortened by 6 bases and J by 5 bases, with 15 bases between the two germline ends. Germline V gene data show CDR1 as SGHRS and CDR2 as YFSETQ. CDR3: CASTIGQLNNEQFF. The CDR3 coding sequence is TGCGCCAGCACCATCGGACAGCTCAACAATGAGCAGTTCTTC. Based on the CDR3 plus reference TRBV5-1 and TRBJ2-1, the full variable domain is KAGVTQTPRYLIKTRGQQVTLSCSPISGHRSVSWYQQTPGQGLQFLFEYFSETQRNKGNFPGRFSGRQFSNSRSEMNVSTLELGDSALYLCASTIGQLNNEQFFGPGTRLTVL.

The chain carries TRBV5-6 and TRBJ2-1; TRBD2 agrees at 11 bases. After removal of 4 bases from V and 9 bases from J, the junction contained 9 bases not matched to a gene. This CDR3 has 15 amino acids. CDR1 and CDR2 (germline): SGHDT, YYEEEE. CDR3 region: CASSGQTSGVGEQFF. The DNA of the CDR3 is TGTGCCAGCAGCGGACAGACTAGCGGGGTCGGTGAGCAGTTCTTC.

On this clone itself: The sample carries other DNA sequences with the same CDR3. This sequence joins TRBV10-3 and TRBJ2-7, with a possible D match to TRBD1 (6 bases). Germline CDR1 reads ENHRY; CDR2 reads SYGVKD. This CDR3 has 13 amino acids. V was cut by 6 bases and J by 1 base, with 10 bases left in between. CDR3 DNA sequence: TGTGCCATCAGGGGGACATCTTCCTACGAGCAGTACTTC. Residues: CAIRGTSSYEQYF.

This clone was seen only once. The rearrangement joins TRBV7-9 to TRBJ2-2, with TRBD1 matching over 9 bases. Trimming took 5 bases from V and 4 from J; bases not matched to a gene: 5. Germline V gene data show CDR1 as SEHNR and CDR2 as FQNEAQ (reference sequence). The CDR3 runs 15 residues. Here the CDR3 DNA reads TGTGCCAGCAGCGAACAGGGGGCGGGCACCGGGGAGCTGTTTTTT. The encoded protein is CASSEQGAGTGELFF. Supplemented by reference TRBV7-9 and TRBJ2-2, the full variable domain reads DTGVSQNPRHKITKRGQNVTFRCDPISEHNRLYWYRQTLGQGPEFLTYFQNEAQLEKSRLLSDRFSAERPKGSFSTLEIQRTEQGDSAMYLCASSEQGAGTGELFFGEGSRLTVL.

This rearrangement joins TRBV7-2 to TRBJ2-5; weak D call: TRBD2 (6 bases). With 5 bases removed from V and 5 bases from J, the gap between germline ends came to 15 bases. CDR1 and CDR2 from the germline V gene are SGHTA and FQGNSA. This CDR3 is built from 14 residues. The CDR3 nucleotides are TGTGCCAGCAGCAGCCGGGGGACCCAGGAGACCCAGTACTTC. Translation gives CASSSRGTQETQYF.

The gene calls are TRBV9 and TRBJ2-2, with 8 bases identical to TRBD2. The germline gives CDR1 SGDLS, CDR2 YYNGEE. V shed 2 bases, J shed 7 bases, and the junction held 10 bases outside the gene matches. The CDR3 covers 16 residues. Written as DNA, the CDR3 is TGTGCCAGCAGCGTTCGTTCCAGCGGGAGCGTCGGGGAGCTGTTTTTT. Encoded protein: CASSVRSSGSVGELFF.

The chain links TRBV15 to TRBJ2-4; 10 bases agree with TRBD2. V dropped 1 base and J dropped 5; count of bases not matched to a gene: 11. This CDR3 has 18 residues. The germline V gene has CDR1 LNHNV and CDR2 YYDKDF (reference sequence). DNA of the CDR3: TGTGCCACCAGCAGAGCTTGGCGAGCGGGAGGGCCGCAAAACATTCAGTACTTC. Residues: CATSRAWRAGGPQNIQYF.

V is TRBV28 and J is TRBJ1-4, with 8 bases identical to TRBD1. V lost 5 bases to trimming and J lost 8 bases; unmatched junction nucleotides: 7. Per germline, CDR1 MDHEN and CDR2 SYDVKM. This CDR3 contains 14 residues. The CDR3: CASSPQGVAEKLFF. DNA of the CDR3: TGTGCCAGCAGTCCACAGGGGGTGGCAGAAAAACTGTTTTTT.

The rearrangement links TRBV9 to TRBJ2-1; 10 bases line up with TRBD2. Germline-derived CDR1 and CDR2 are SGDLS and YYNGEE. The CDR3 sequence is 17 residues long. J lost 2 bases, V lost 4 bases, and 9 bases had no gene match. CDR3 residues: CASSPWASGSTYNEQFF. For the CDR3, the DNA is TGTGCCAGCAGCCCTTGGGCTAGCGGGAGTACCTACAATGAGCAGTTCTTC.

This clone was seen a handful of times. The V call is TRBV2, the J call TRBJ1-1; D ambiguous. The V gene lost 4 bases and the J gene lost 5 bases, with 11 bases spanning the gap. CDR3 length: 13 residues. The germline V gene has CDR1 SNHLY and CDR2 FYNNEI. The chain's CDR3 is CASSGESATEAFF. The CDR3 bases are TGTGCCAGCAGTGGCGAATCGGCAACTGAAGCTTTCTTT.

The genes are TRBV11-2 and TRBJ1-6, with D perhaps matching TRBD1 (6 bases). The CDR3 length is 17 residues. Germline V gene sequence: CDR1 SGHAT, CDR2 FQNNGV. With 5 bases removed from V and 0 bases from J, the gap between germline ends came to 14 bases. The CDR3 DNA sequence: TGTGCCAGCAGCGGGGGCGGGACTAGCTCCTATAATTCACCCCTCCACTTT. This codes for CASSGGGTSSYNSPLHF.